This TCR beta chain was sequenced for a study of beta chain features in type 1 diabetes. Study context: Patients were similar to healthy donors in age and gender (as well as in cell yields). The study, taken as a whole, reports: Shorter TCRB CDR3s, moderately but significantly so, were found in Type 1 diabetes patients in all four CD4+ subsets. The question of HLA type influencing TCRB rearrangement was one that remained unresolved here.

The CDR3 has 15 residues. Germline CDR1 reads GTSNPN; CDR2 reads SVGIG (reference sequence). Worth noting for this clone: Its specificity is unknown.

Expressed TCRB transcripts got sequenced, as all isolated RNA was reverse transcribed. Profiling relied on immunoSEQ multiplex PCR, and the TCRdb table lists in-frame clones only, not all of them. This table holds under 400,000 clones, roughly 21% found once. The origin of this receptor is a woman aged 18-29 years in good health. This chain joins TRBV30 and TRBJ2-5, with D perhaps matching TRBD1 (6 bases). The assigned J gene may be wrong: the sequence end matches TRBJ2-7 better. The sequenced sample consisted of naive CD4+ T cells from blood. CDR3 protein: CAWSAKSTGSYEQYF. The CDR3 DNA reads TGTGCCTGGAGCGCTAAGAGTACAGGGAGCTACGAGCAGTACTTC.